One sample yielded the 28 T cell receptor beta chains listed below, sequenced in a study of CD8 T cells in ankylosing spondylitis. Notes on the study in general: Blood of patients with ankylosing spondylitis appeared to be characterized by a TCR beta motif of roughly eight highly homologous variants.

Their specific antigens are unknown. Via MiXCR, TCRdb re-called the 5' RACE reads, giving one row per CDR3 protein. The data contain approximately 300,000 distinct CDR3 sequences, 6.5% to 10% of them singletons. The specimen sequenced was blood, either unsorted or a sorted T cell fraction (not recorded which). The receptors were gathered from a male donor with ankylosing spondylitis.

This clonotype was counted at least ten times. The chain recombines TRBV29-1 with TRBJ2-1; D not certain. This CDR3 is 12 amino acids long. CDR1 SQVTM and CDR2 ANQGSEA come from the germline V gene. V was cut by 2 bases and J by 3 bases, with 5 bases left in between. CDR3 protein: CSVEMSYNEQFF. Here the CDR3 DNA reads TGCAGCGTTGAAATGAGCTACAATGAGCAGTTCTTC.

This clonotype was observed a handful of times. The J gene is TRBJ2-1, the V gene TRBV11-3; 7 nucleotides match TRBD2. The CDR3 is made up of 15 amino acids. The germline V gene has CDR1 SGHNT and CDR2 YENEEA. V lost 4 bases, J lost 8 bases, and 11 bases stayed unmatched. CDR3 protein: CASSSDGGRGDEQFF. The CDR3 nucleotides read TGTGCCAGCAGCTCGGATGGTGGGAGGGGCGATGAGCAGTTCTTC.

This rearrangement joins TRBV6-2 or TRBV6-3 to TRBJ2-1; the D is unclear. Trimming removed 5 bases from V and 9 bases from J, with 8 bases in between. Germline V lookup: CDR1 MNHEY, CDR2 SVGEGT. The CDR3 is made up of 11 amino acids. The CDR3 nucleotides read TGTGCCAGCAGTCCCATTGGTGAGCAGTTCTTC. Translation gives CASSPIGEQFF.

V gene TRBV10-3 combines with J gene TRBJ2-5; 8 bases are shared with TRBD2. The CDR3 runs 14 residues. After removal of 6 bases from V and 2 bases from J, the junction contained 5 bases not matched to a gene. CDR1 is ENHRY, CDR2 SYGVKD, per germline. The CDR3 spells CAIRPGGGQETQYF. The CDR3 nucleotides read TGTGCCATCAGACCGGGGGGGGGTCAAGAGACCCAGTACTTC.

The chain employs TRBV7-2 and TRBJ2-5, with D tentatively TRBD2 (6 bases). Trimming stripped 1 base from V and 5 bases from J, with 8 bases between. The CDR3 has 13 residues. CDR1 and CDR2 from the germline V gene are SGHTA and FQGNSA. The CDR3 is CASSLVGGETQYF. CDR3 nucleotides: TGTGCCAGCAGCTTAGTGGGGGGTGAGACCCAGTACTTC. Drawing the rest from reference TRBV7-2 and TRBJ2-5, the complete variable domain is GAGVSQSPSNKVTEKGKDVELRCDPISGHTALYWYRQSLGQGLEFLIYFQGNSAPDKSGLPSDRFSAERTGGSVSTLTIQRTQQEDSAVYLCASSLVGGETQYFGPGTRLLVL.

This sequence joins TRBV15 and TRBJ2-5, with no clear D. The CDR3 runs to 15 residues. V shed 0 bases and J shed 5 bases, with 13 bases lying between them. Germline V CDR1 and CDR2: LNHNV, YYDKDF (reference sequence). CDR3 region: CATSRDRRFGETQYF. CDR3 nucleotide sequence: TGTGCCACCAGCAGAGATCGCAGGTTCGGGGAGACCCAGTACTTC.

This clonotype was observed at least ten times. The chain recombines TRBV7-7 with TRBJ2-1; D remains ambiguous. Trimming left V 3 bases short and J 4 bases short, with 7 bases between. The CDR3 runs to 13 residues. Germline values: CDR1 SSHAT, CDR2 FNYEAQ (reference sequence). CDR3 sequence: CASSLDGYNEQFF. CDR3 bases: TGTGCCAGCAGCTTGGACGGGTACAATGAGCAGTTCTTC.

This clonotype was seen many times. V is TRBV20-1 and J is TRBJ1-1; D may be TRBD1 (6 bases). V gave up 4 bases and J gave up 5 bases, with 14 bases separating them. The CDR3 contains 13 residues. Germline CDR1 and CDR2: DFQATT and SNEGSKA (reference sequence). CDR3 amino acids: CSATGTRRTEAFF. Written as DNA, the CDR3 is TGCAGTGCTACCGGGACAAGGAGGACTGAAGCTTTCTTT.

The chain employs TRBV7-2 and TRBJ2-3; possibly TRBD2 for D (5 bases). CDR1 and CDR2 from the germline V gene are SGHTA and FQGNSA. The CDR3 is 15 amino acids. V was shortened by 5 bases and J by 7 bases, with 19 bases between the two germline ends. Here the CDR3 reads CASSPGLASGYTQYF. CDR3 coding DNA: TGTGCCAGCAGCCCGGGATTGGCGTCAGGATATACGCAGTATTTT.

The rearrangement joins TRBV7-3 to TRBJ2-3; tentatively, D is TRBD2 (5 bases). The CDR3 is 15 residues long. The V gene lost 2 bases and the J gene lost 0 bases, with 9 bases spanning the gap. The V gene's germline CDR1 is SGHTA and CDR2 FQGTGA. CDR3 nucleotides: TGTGCCAGCAGCTTATACCCGGGAAGCACAGATACGCAGTATTTT. Translation: CASSLYPGSTDTQYF.

This clonotype was detected a few times. V and J are TRBV12-3 or TRBV12-4 and TRBJ1-1, with D possibly TRBD1 on 5 matching bases. The V and J ends lost 3 bases and 0 bases respectively, with 14 bases between them. The CDR3 has 16 residues. The CDR3 region has the DNA TGTGCCAGCAGTTTGAGGGGAGGTTCATTGAACACTGAAGCTTTCTTT. Residues: CASSLRGGSLNTEAFF.

This clonotype was seen a few times. CDR3 protein: CSARDPGSLQSPYEQYF. CDR3 coding DNA: TGCAGTGCTAGAGACCCCGGATCGCTACAGAGCCCCTACGAGCAGTACTTC. The rearrangement uses TRBV20-1 and TRBJ2-7; D ambiguous. The CDR3 totals 17 residues. Trimming stripped 0 bases from V and 2 bases from J, with 20 bases between. Germline V CDR1 and CDR2: DFQATT, SNEGSKA (reference sequence).

This clonotype has only a few counts. The chain has TRBV6-1 and TRBJ2-5, with 7 bases matching TRBD1. The CDR3 extends over 15 amino acids. The ends lost 4 bases at V and 4 bases at J; junction bases unmatched: 9. The V gene's germline CDR1 is MNHNS and CDR2 SASEGT. The CDR3 DNA reads as TGTGCCAGCAGTGCCATGACAGGGTTGGGAGAGACCCAGTACTTC. Protein sequence: CASSAMTGLGETQYF.

The rearrangement links TRBV18 to TRBJ1-1, with D tentatively TRBD1 (5 bases). This CDR3 contains 15 residues. Trimming pared 3 bases from V and 5 bases from J, leaving 16 bases between. Germline V gene lookup returns CDR1 KGHSH and CDR2 LQKENI. DNA of the CDR3: TGTGCCAGCTCACCCGCTGAAGGGGAGCGAACTGAAGCTTTCTTT. Its translation: CASSPAEGERTEAFF. Variable domain in full (rest from reference TRBV18 and TRBJ1-1): NAGVMQNPRHLVRRRGQEARLRCSPMKGHSHVYWYRQLPEEGLKFMVYLQKENIIDESGMPKERFSAEFPKEGPSILRIQQVVRGDSAAYFCASSPAEGERTEAFFGQGTRLTVV.

The chain combines TRBV7-9 with TRBJ1-5; D might be TRBD1 (5 bases). V was cut by 0 bases and J by 6 bases, with 12 bases left in between. Per germline, CDR1 SEHNR and CDR2 FQNEAQ (reference sequence). The CDR3 consists of 15 residues. CDR3: CASSLAGDYGQPQHF. The DNA for the CDR3 is TGTGCCAGCAGCTTAGCAGGGGATTACGGTCAGCCCCAGCATTTT.

This sequence joins TRBV5-1 and TRBJ2-1; D may correspond to TRBD1 or TRBD2 (5 bases each). The CDR3 extends over 14 amino acids. The V end lost 4 bases, the J end lost 5 bases, and 13 bases lay between the germline ends. The V gene's germline CDR1 is SGHRS and CDR2 YFSETQ. CDR3 sequence reads: CASSLQRGHNEQFF. The CDR3 nucleotides read TGCGCCAGCAGCCTCCAGAGGGGCCACAATGAGCAGTTCTTC.

This clonotype was picked up a small number of times. The rearrangement links TRBV18 to TRBJ2-5, with D unclear. Germline V gives CDR1 KGHSH, CDR2 LQKENI. The germline V and J ends were trimmed by 2 bases and 2 bases, with 6 bases remaining between them. This CDR3 has 13 residues. DNA of the CDR3: TGTGCCAGCTCACCAGACCAGCAAGAGACCCAGTACTTC. It translates to CASSPDQQETQYF.

This clonotype was seen a handful of times. The rearrangement joins TRBV20-1 to TRBJ2-1, with 9 bases lining up with TRBD2. CDR1 is DFQATT and CDR2 is SNEGSKA in the germline V gene (reference sequence). Unmatched junction bases numbered 6, after V lost 6 bases and J lost 0 bases. The CDR3 runs to 15 residues. The chain's CDR3 is CSAESGGSSYNEQFF. The CDR3 DNA reads as TGCAGTGCAGAAAGCGGGGGGAGCTCCTACAATGAGCAGTTCTTC.

The CDR3 is CASIPGTGLPYEQYF. CDR3 DNA: TGTGCCAGCATTCCCGGGACAGGGCTTCCCTACGAGCAGTACTTC. The chain recombines TRBV2 with TRBJ2-7, with 9 bases fitting TRBD1. V was clipped by 7 bases and J by 2 bases; unmatched bases: 9. CDR3 length equals 15 residues. Germline V gene sequence: CDR1 SNHLY, CDR2 FYNNEI.

This clonotype was picked up a small number of times. The V gene is TRBV18, the J gene TRBJ1-4, with D perhaps matching TRBD1 (5 bases). The CDR3 length is 15 residues. V was trimmed by 3 bases and J by 4 bases, leaving 12 bases between them. Germline-derived CDR1 and CDR2 are KGHSH and LQKENI. For the CDR3, the DNA is TGTGCCAGCTCACCGTTGGCTCAGGGTAATGAAAAACTGTTTTTT. This translates into CASSPLAQGNEKLFF.

The chain recombines TRBV12-3 or TRBV12-4 with TRBJ2-1, with D hard to call. The V and J ends lost 2 bases and 5 bases respectively, with 7 bases between them. CDR3 size: 13 residues. CDR3 in amino acids: CASSLQANNEQFF. CDR3 in DNA: TGTGCCAGCAGTTTACAAGCAAACAATGAGCAGTTCTTC.

There are many counts of this clonotype. The gene calls are TRBV12-3 or TRBV12-4 and TRBJ2-1, with D uncertain. This CDR3 has 11 amino acids. The V gene lost 5 bases and the J gene lost 9 bases, with 8 bases spanning the gap. For the CDR3, the DNA is TGTGCCAGCAGTCACAGTAGTGAGCAGTTCTTC. Translation: CASSHSSEQFF.

There are a few counts of this clonotype. The chain has TRBV19 and TRBJ1-1; 7 positions match TRBD1. The V segment lost 3 bases and the J segment 11 bases; nucleotides outside the gene matches: 3. Looked up from germline, CDR1 is LNHDA and CDR2 is SQIVND (reference sequence). The CDR3 runs to 11 residues. CDR3 in DNA: TGTGCCAGTAGTATGGGGGACAGCGCTTTCTTT. Encoded protein: CASSMGDSAFF.

This clonotype was found a few times. The chain carries TRBV27 and TRBJ2-7, with D perhaps TRBD1 or TRBD2 (5 bases each). The ends were cut back, 9 bases at V and 2 bases at J, with 14 bases in the middle. This CDR3 region has 13 residues. CDR1 MNHEY and CDR2 SMNVEV come from the germline V gene (reference sequence). The CDR3 DNA reads as TGTGCCAGTTTCCGGGACGGACCCTACGAGCAGTACTTC. As protein: CASFRDGPYEQYF.

In this sample, this clonotype turned up many times. The chain recombines TRBV10-3 with TRBJ2-7; 9 bases line up with TRBD2. Trimming removed 6 bases from V and 4 bases from J; junction bases left unmatched: 7. This CDR3 has 14 residues. The germline CDR1 and CDR2 sequences are ENHRY and SYGVKD. CDR3 loop: CAIRPRAGGYEQYF. The CDR3, as DNA: TGTGCCATCAGGCCCCGAGCGGGGGGATACGAGCAGTACTTC.

This clonotype was seen only a few times. The chain carries TRBV7-9 and TRBJ2-5; possible D gene TRBD2, 5 bases. CDR3 size: 13 residues. Germline CDR1 and CDR2: SEHNR and FQNEAQ (reference sequence). Trimming pared 0 bases from V and 4 bases from J, leaving 6 bases between. CDR3 residues: CASSLAAGETQYF. The CDR3 DNA reads TGTGCCAGCAGCTTAGCCGCGGGAGAGACCCAGTACTTC.

V gene TRBV7-2 combines with J gene TRBJ2-5; tentative D call: TRBD1 (5 bases). Germline V gives CDR1 SGHTA, CDR2 FQGNSA. The CDR3 covers 14 residues. Deletions cut 2 bases from V and 3 bases from J, with 10 bases between. In DNA, the CDR3 is TGTGCCAGCAGCTTAATGGGCAGGGAAGAGACCCAGTACTTC. Residues: CASSLMGREETQYF.

This chain joins TRBV7-2 and TRBJ1-1; TRBD1 might be the D (5 bases). This CDR3 has 12 amino acids. The germline V and J ends were trimmed by 5 bases and 10 bases, with 14 bases remaining between them. Germline lookup yields CDR1 SGHTA and CDR2 FQGNSA. The chain's CDR3 is CASSPRGDGAFF. The CDR3 DNA reads as TGTGCCAGCAGCCCCCGGGGCGACGGAGCTTTCTTT.